This note documents a single TCR beta chain sequence. 13 Jbeta primers and 60 Vbeta primers were used for the PCR. The assay was immunoSEQ multiplex PCR, and TCRdb's table has in-frame clones only and misses some. Its table records roughly 110,000 clones. This sample was taken from a study of cytomegalovirus exposure and HLA in healthy donors. The CDR3 contains 16 residues. Germline CDR1 reads LNHDA; CDR2 reads SQIVND (reference sequence). J gave up 5 bases and V 5 bases, and 12 bases lay outside the gene matches. The rearrangement links TRBV19 to TRBJ1-3, with TRBD1 identical over 7 bases. This clonotype originated in a man aged 25-45 years in good health and CMV-seronegative. Sequences were obtained from PBMCs. CDR3 region: CASSPARGTRRNTIYF. CDR3 sequence (DNA): TGTGCCAGTAGTCCGGCCAGGGGGACCCGGCGAAACACCATATATTTT. The full variable domain, rest sourced from reference TRBV19 and TRBJ1-3, is DGGITQSPKYLFRKEGQNVTLSCEQNLNHDAMYWYRQDPGQGLRLIYYSQIVNDFQKGDIAEGYSVSREKKESFPLTVTSAQKNPTAFYLCASSPARGTRRNTIYFGEGSWLTVV.